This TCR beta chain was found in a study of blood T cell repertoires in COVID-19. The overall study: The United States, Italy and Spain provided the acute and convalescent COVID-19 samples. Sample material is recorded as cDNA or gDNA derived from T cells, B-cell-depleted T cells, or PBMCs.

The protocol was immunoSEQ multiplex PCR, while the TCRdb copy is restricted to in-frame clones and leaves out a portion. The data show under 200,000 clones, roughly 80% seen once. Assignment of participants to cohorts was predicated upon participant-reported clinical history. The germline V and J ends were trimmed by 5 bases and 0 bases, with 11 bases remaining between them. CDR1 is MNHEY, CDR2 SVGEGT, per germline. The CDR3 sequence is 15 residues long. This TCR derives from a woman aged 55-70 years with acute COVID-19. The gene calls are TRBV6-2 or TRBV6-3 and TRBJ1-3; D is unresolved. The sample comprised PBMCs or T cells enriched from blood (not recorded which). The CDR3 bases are TGTGCCAGCAGTCTCTCCGGGAGCTCTGGAAACACCATATATTTT. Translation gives CASSLSGSSGNTIYF.